This TCR beta chain was profiled in a study of Ad26.COV2.S vaccination and SARS-CoV-2 variants. The CDR3 sequence is 13 residues long. Trimming stripped 7 bases from V and 10 bases from J, with 14 bases between. Libraries were prepared by immunoSEQ multiplex PCR; TCRdb keeps only in-frame clonotypes and omits some of them. Here the sample spans about 250,000 clones, roughly 85% being singletons. Treatment here: some 20 received Ad26.COV2.S at low or high dose, single or two shots; about 5 received placebo; per-sample allocation not given. Sampling took place 63 days after the first vaccine or placebo injection.

This clonotype originated in a person aged 18 to 59 who received the Ad26.COV2.S COVID-19 vaccine or a placebo. Sequencing used peripheral blood, obtained in a trial of Ad26.COV2.S vaccine versus placebo. This chain uses TRBV12-3 or TRBV12-4 with TRBJ1-6; D might be TRBD1 (5 bases). The chain's CDR3 is CASTLGGGSPLHF. The DNA for the CDR3 is TGTGCCAGCACCTTAGGCGGGGGATCACCCCTCCACTTT.